This T cell receptor beta chain derives from a study of shared clonotypes between healthy human individuals (dated by TCRdb to between 2020 and 2021). Background for the entire study: The cohort comprised two women and a few men aged 18 to 49 years. The study deeply sequenced blood TCR repertoires of 5 or 6 healthy adults to estimate repertoire size and the extent of clonotype sharing between individuals. To increase sequencing depth and limit assay-specific biases, different laboratories used diverse techniques to prepare libraries and sequence TCR repertoires. Per donor, leukapheresis produced somewhere between about 0.8 and 9.5 billion PBMCs.

Using the deep immunoSEQ assay, TCR CDR3 regions were amplified from genomic DNA by multiplex PCR. Extracted genomic DNA from each cell subset was spread evenly across all wells of several immunoSEQ 96-well plates, with each plate serving as a replicate. Each replicate PCR for unsorted PBMC received approximately 300 ng genomic DNA, equal to about 30,000 T cell genomes. Unsorted PBMC genomic DNA was sequenced across ten immunoSEQ deep assay plates. Purified libraries were measured with a Qubit 3.0 fluorometer, size-checked on a Bioanalyzer 2100, and measured again with the KAPA Library Quantification kit. Every immunoSEQ 96-well plate was sequenced on a dedicated single-read 150-cycle Illumina NextSeq 550 flow cell. The paper's processing steps were these. Because the immunoSEQ output included only junctional sequences and no quality scores, the filtering could not be the same as the filtering used for full-length reads. Sequences were annotated with PyIR, a Python wrapper for IgBLAST v1.9, and V/J genes and CDR3 were assigned using IMGT germline references. Reads with weak V/J assignments (E-value above 1e-6), missing CDR3, stop codons, out-of-frame junctions, or ambiguous translated residues were removed. V3J clonotypes were defined by identical inferred V gene, J gene, and CDR3 amino acid sequence. To compute the percentage overlap between repertoires, the number of shared unique clonotypes was divided by the size of the smaller repertoire. RTK rarefaction, the Chao1 estimator, and Recon v2.1 estimates of unobserved clonotypes were used to assess repertoire richness. The table was pulled from immuneACCESS by TCRdb, which kept in-frame rearrangements only. Such tables lose some clones; where checked, under half of the loss comes from unresolved V genes, and the rest has no known cause. D and trimming come from the DNA, and the V and J calls and clone size come from that table. The sample records fewer than 700,000 clones, around 78% of which are singletons. The ten largest clones represent around 12% of the sample.

Only a few counts were recorded for this clone. Its cognate antigen has yet to be identified. It has no much larger one-base neighbor in the sample; base qualities were not kept. Other DNA sequences in this specimen translate into the identical CDR3. The donors were healthy, HIV-negative adults who had no recently reported acute infections or vaccinations. Every donor was a Caucasian adult living in Nashville, Tennessee, USA. In the unsorted samples, some 94 million PBMCs were counted, and genomic DNA was extracted using the QIAamp DNA Blood Mini kit. After blood collection by leukapheresis, PBMCs were isolated using Ficoll-Histopaque density gradient centrifugation and then cryopreserved in the vapor phase of liquid nitrogen. Overall study results and their limits: The genetic and exposure-history diversity represented was limited by the small number of donors. Pairwise subsampling led to the expectation that sequencing depth would affect the degree of clonotype sharing among donors. Sampling was restricted to blood, and TCR repertoires in tissue are likely to differ from TCR repertoires in blood.

The CDR3 spans 16 residues, from the cysteine through the phenylalanine. Solely the CDR3 DNA is kept, with 48 bases framed from the first base. Sequences MNHEY (CDR1) and SMNVEV (CDR2) are obtained from the germline V gene (reference sequence). For this chain, trimming is 2 bases at the V end and 4 bases at the J end, and the number of junction bases without a gene match is 5. The sequenced material came from PBMCs. The receptor was derived from a middle-aged woman in good health. Some clones in this sample may be carry-over from other donors' samples. Recombination connected TRBV27 to TRBJ2-4; 10 middle bases align to TRBD2. The DNA sequence is TGTGCCAGCAGTTTAGGGCTAGCGGGAGCGAAAAACATTCAGTACTTC. Translated, it reads CASSLGLAGAKNIQYF.